This is a list of T cell receptor beta chains from one sample in a study of blood T cell repertoires in COVID-19. Here immunoSEQ multiplex PCR was the method, and the copy in TCRdb shows in-frame clones only, minus some. Of some 250,000 clones in the sample, more than 65% are singletons; the top ten hold 4.4%. What was sequenced was peripheral blood. Every receptor here comes from a man in his forties or fifties with active or convalescent COVID-19. The CDR3 runs from the conserved cysteine through the conserved F or W.

>TRBJ2-5|TRBV6-1
CASSGTSGGVKTQYF
>TRBJ1-1|TRBV6-1
CASSDEGQMNTEAFF
>TRBJ2-1|TRBV30
CAWSPGLAVYNEQFF
>TRBJ2-3|TRBV5-4
CASSASTATDTQYF
>TRBJ1-5|TRBV19
CATRHRSWGQGEIADQPQHF
>TRBJ1-1|TRBV5-1
CASSLTGMNTEAFF
>TRBJ2-3|TRBV10-3
CAISESVGRADTQYF
>TRBJ2-5|TRBV3-1/TRBV3-2
CASSQDDSGETQYF
>TRBJ2-2|TRBV2
CASSLAGGTGELFF
>TRBJ2-3|TRBV10-3
CAIRLGGTPGSTDTQYF
>TRBJ2-5|TRBV5-4
CASSQGGWETQYF
>TRBJ2-5|TRBV10-2
CASSSLAGGLETQYF
>TRBJ2-1|TRBV29-1
CSAGTGDNEQFF
>TRBJ2-7|TRBV29-1
CSVEEGFEQYF
>TRBJ1-2|TRBV7-9
CASSLEGISEGYTF
>TRBJ1-3|TRBV19
CASSSGLRNAGNTIYF
>TRBJ1-2|TRBV28
CASSPGTSGIFGYTF
>TRBJ2-7|TRBV6-5
CASSKKQGGAYEQYF
>TRBJ1-2|TRBV5-5
CASSWVTSGYDYTF
>TRBJ1-5|TRBV7-9
CASSLSFQNSNQPQHF
>TRBJ2-5|TRBV30
CAGHRGSQETQYF
>TRBJ2-1|TRBV25-1
CASRRAGDYNEQFF
>TRBJ1-5|TRBV30
CAWSSVGGSNQPQHF
>TRBJ1-4|TRBV4-2
CASSLGQGDATNEKLFF
>TRBJ1-5|TRBV2
CASRGGRDSNQPQHF
>TRBJ1-5|TRBV7-6
CASSLGDRRNQPQHF